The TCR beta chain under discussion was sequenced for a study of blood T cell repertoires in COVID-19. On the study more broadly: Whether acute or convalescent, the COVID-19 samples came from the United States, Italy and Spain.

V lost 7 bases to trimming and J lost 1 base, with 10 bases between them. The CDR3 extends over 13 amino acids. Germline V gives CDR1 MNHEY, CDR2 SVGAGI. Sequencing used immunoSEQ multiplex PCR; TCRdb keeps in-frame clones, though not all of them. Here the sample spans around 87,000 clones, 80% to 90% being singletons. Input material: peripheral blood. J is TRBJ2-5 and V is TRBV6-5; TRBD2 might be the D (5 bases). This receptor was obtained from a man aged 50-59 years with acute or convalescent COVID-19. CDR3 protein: CASTWAGQETQYF. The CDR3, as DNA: TGTGCCAGCACGTGGGCGGGCCAAGAGACCCAGTACTTC.